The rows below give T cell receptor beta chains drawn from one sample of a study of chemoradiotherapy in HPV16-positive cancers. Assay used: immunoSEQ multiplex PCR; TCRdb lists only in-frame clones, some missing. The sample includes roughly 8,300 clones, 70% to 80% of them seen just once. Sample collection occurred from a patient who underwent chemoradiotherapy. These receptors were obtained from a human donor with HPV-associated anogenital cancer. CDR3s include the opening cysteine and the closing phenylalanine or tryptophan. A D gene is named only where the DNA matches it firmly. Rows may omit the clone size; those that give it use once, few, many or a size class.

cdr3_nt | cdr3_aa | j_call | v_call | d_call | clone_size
TGCGCCAGCAGCCAAGGGACACCCGGAGTCAGTGGCGGGGAGCTGTTTTTT | CASSQGTPGVSGGELFF | TRBJ2-2 | TRBV4-1 | . | few
TGTGCCAGCAGTACTAGCGGGGGGGCGGGAGAGCAGTTCTTC | CASSTSGGAGEQFF | TRBJ2-1 | TRBV28 | TRBD2 | .
TGCAGCGTTACAGGGGGCAGGAGTGAAAAACTGTTTTTT | CSVTGGRSEKLFF | TRBJ1-4 | TRBV29-1 | TRBD1 | .
TGTGCCAGCAGCTCAGGGGGCCTGAGCACCGGGGAGCTGTTTTTT | CASSSGGLSTGELFF | TRBJ2-2 | TRBV11-3 | TRBD1 | .
TGCGCCAGCAGCTTGGCCTGGAGCGGGGGGCAGTACGAGCAGTACTTC | CASSLAWSGGQYEQYF | TRBJ2-7 | TRBV5-1 | TRBD2 | .
TGTGCCAGCAGCGTAGGTAGCTGGACCGGGGAGCTGTTTTTT | CASSVGSWTGELFF | TRBJ2-2 | TRBV9 | . | few
TGTGCCAGCAGATCGATCCGGGACAGGTACTACGAGCAGTACTTC | CASRSIRDRYYEQYF | TRBJ2-7 | TRBV28 | TRBD1 | .
TGTGCCAGCAGCTTGGCGCCCCTGACAGGGAACACTGAAGCTTTCTTT | CASSLAPLTGNTEAFF | TRBJ1-1 | TRBV5-6 | . | .
TGTGCCAGCAGTGTAGGGACCCCTGGGGGGGAGCTGTTTTTT | CASSVGTPGGELFF | TRBJ2-2 | TRBV6-1 | . | once
TGTGCCAGCAGTTCCCCGGACAGGGTAAATGAGCAGTTCTTC | CASSSPDRVNEQFF | TRBJ2-1 | TRBV28 | TRBD1 | .
TGTGCCTGGGATAGGGGGCTTTCTGGAAACACCATATATTTT | CAWDRGLSGNTIYF | TRBJ1-3 | TRBV30 | TRBD1 | .
TGCGCCAGCAGCTTGTCGGTAGCGGGGTCCACAGATACGCAGTATTTT | CASSLSVAGSTDTQYF | TRBJ2-3 | TRBV5-1 | TRBD2 | .
TGTGCCAGCAGCTTATCGGGCCCTTTGCTCTTC | CASSLSGPLLF | TRBJ2-1 | TRBV7-9 | . | few
TGTGCCAGCAGCCCGGGGACCGCCCGGACCCAGTACTTC | CASSPGTARTQYF | TRBJ2-5 | TRBV5-6 | . | .
TGCGCCAGCAGCCAACCGACAGGGAGTGGAAACACCATATATTTT | CASSQPTGSGNTIYF | TRBJ1-3 | TRBV4-1 | TRBD1 | once
TGCGCCAGCAGTGAATCGGGTGGCACTGAAGCTTTCTTT | CASSESGGTEAFF | TRBJ1-1 | TRBV10-1 | . | .
TGTGCCAGCAGTGAGAGACGCCCACAAGAGACCCAGTACTTC | CASSERRPQETQYF | TRBJ2-5 | TRBV6-1 | . | .
TGTGCCAGCAGTGGGGGACTAGTGTTGCCTGGGGAGCTGTTTTTT | CASSGGLVLPGELFF | TRBJ2-2 | TRBV2 | TRBD2 | few
TGTGCCAGCAGTTCCGTTAAGGGGGTCGGGGAGCTGTTTTTT | CASSSVKGVGELFF | TRBJ2-2 | TRBV6-6 | . | few
TGTGCCAGCCATGTTCTTGGGGAGGGGCGGTTCTTC | CASHVLGEGRFF | TRBJ2-1 | TRBV2 | TRBD2 | .
TGTGCCAGCAGATACTACAGGGGACAGGATTCACCCCTCCACTTT | CASRYYRGQDSPLHF | TRBJ1-6 | TRBV6-5 | TRBD1 | .
TGTGCCAGCAGCTACTCCCGCGGGGTTTCTTTCTTT | CASSYSRGVSFF | TRBJ1-1 | TRBV11-2 | . | .
TGTGCCAGCAGCATAGGTCGGGGGGCGGGAGGGCGTGATGAGCAGTTCTTC | CASSIGRGAGGRDEQFF | TRBJ2-1 | TRBV7-3 | TRBD2 | .
TGTGCCAGCACCCTGCTAGCGGGGAAGAACGGGGAGCTGTTTTTT | CASTLLAGKNGELFF | TRBJ2-2 | TRBV7-8 | TRBD2 | few
TGTGCCTCCTGGGACAGGAACTCTGGCTACACCTTC | CASWDRNSGYTF | TRBJ1-2 | TRBV19 | TRBD1 | few
TGTGCCAGCAGCCGCGGGCCAGGGGGTAAAGCTTTCTTT | CASSRGPGGKAFF | TRBJ1-1 | TRBV6-4 | TRBD1 | .
TGCAGCGTTGAGTCGGTGGGGGTTGGGGAGACCCAGTACTTC | CSVESVGVGETQYF | TRBJ2-5 | TRBV29-1 | . | .
TGTGCCACCCTATTAGCGGGGGGCACAGATACGCAGTATTTT | CATLLAGGTDTQYF | TRBJ2-3 | TRBV10-3 | TRBD2 | .
TGTGCCAGCAGTTACTCGGGACAGGACCCCCGGGACACCTTC | CASSYSGQDPRDTF | TRBJ1-2 | TRBV6-6 | TRBD1 | .
TGTGCCAGCAGTCTGGGGACAGGGTTAAACACTGAAGCTTTCTTT | CASSLGTGLNTEAFF | TRBJ1-1 | TRBV27 | TRBD1 | once
TGTGCCAGCAGTGATGGGGTTAGCATTCAGTACTTC | CASSDGVSIQYF | TRBJ2-4 | TRBV2 | . | few
TGTGCCTGGAGTCCTAACAGGCCGAATTCACCCCTCCACTTT | CAWSPNRPNSPLHF | TRBJ1-6 | TRBV30 | . | few
TGTGCCAGCAGCGTAGGAGACAGCGATTACGAGCAGTACTTC | CASSVGDSDYEQYF | TRBJ2-7 | TRBV9 | . | .
TGCGCCAGCAGCCAAGATTGGCTAGTAAGCTACGAGCAGTACTTC | CASSQDWLVSYEQYF | TRBJ2-7 | TRBV4-3 | . | .
TGTGCCAGCAGTTCGATACTAGCAGTGCTAGCCAAAAACATTCAGTACTTC | CASSSILAVLAKNIQYF | TRBJ2-4 | TRBV28 | . | .
TGTGCCTGGAACCCAGCGGACTCCACAGATACGCAGTATTTT | CAWNPADSTDTQYF | TRBJ2-3 | TRBV30 | . | once
TGCGCCAGCAGCGCCGGGACTAGCGGGAGTAGCAGGGGCCCCAATGAGCAGTTCTTC | CASSAGTSGSSRGPNEQFF | TRBJ2-1 | TRBV5-1 | TRBD2 | .
TGCACCAGCAGCCGAAATCCGGCAGCCCTTCTGAACACTGAAGCTTTCTTT | CTSSRNPAALLNTEAFF | TRBJ1-1 | TRBV1 | . | .
TGTGCCAGCAGTGGCCCCCTTGGACAGCTCGGGGAGCTGTTTTTT | CASSGPLGQLGELFF | TRBJ2-2 | TRBV6-1 | . | .
TGTGCCAGTAGCCTCCGGGGGCGAGATGGCTACACCTTC | CASSLRGRDGYTF | TRBJ1-2 | TRBV19 | . | .
TGTGCCAGCAGTCCCCCAGGGTGGGCGGGAGTGTTACCCCAAGAGACCCAGTACTTC | CASSPPGWAGVLPQETQYF | TRBJ2-5 | TRBV28 | TRBD2 | .
TGTGCCAGCAGCCAAGAAATGGGGCGCCCCTCGGCCTTCTACGAGCAGTACTTC | CASSQEMGRPSAFYEQYF | TRBJ2-7 | TRBV4-2 | . | .
TGTGCCAGTAGTGCAGAACCCTATAATTCACCCCTCCACTTT | CASSAEPYNSPLHF | TRBJ1-6 | TRBV19 | . | .